The T cell receptor (beta chain) under discussion was sequenced for a study of cytomegalovirus exposure and HLA in healthy donors. Study-level points and caveats: Cytomegalovirus association was listed for 164 TCR beta chains.

The method was immunoSEQ multiplex PCR; TCRdb's version includes in-frame clones alone and lacks a portion of them. The profile covers about 98,000 clones, with approximately 90% appearing a single time and 3% to 4.5% taken by the ten largest. Deletions cut 0 bases from V and 3 bases from J, with 16 bases between. The germline CDR1 and CDR2 sequences are SGDLS and YYNGEE. The CDR3 runs 16 residues. Concerning this clone itself: Its antigen is unidentified.

The chain combines TRBV9 with TRBJ2-7; TRBD1 is a possible D gene (5 bases). The sequence came from a woman in her twenties or thirties in good health and CMV-seronegative. The material sequenced was PBMCs. CDR3 DNA: TGTGCCAGCAGCGTAGCTCAGGGCAGTCCCCTCTACGAGCAGTACTTC. Translation gives CASSVAQGSPLYEQYF.